This paragraph covers one TCR beta chain sequence. This specimen belongs to a study of cytomegalovirus exposure and HLA in healthy donors. The J segment lost 5 bases and the V segment lost 0 bases, leaving 6 bases of the junction unmatched. The CDR3 runs to 15 residues. From germline, CDR1 is LNHNV and CDR2 YYDKDF (reference sequence). A multiplex PCR was run with 60 Vbeta primers and 13 Jbeta primers. Clones were read by immunoSEQ multiplex PCR, and TCRdb kept only the in-frame ones, dropping some. This repertoire shows around 190,000 clones, 80% found once; its top ten account for about 1%. The V call is TRBV15, the J call TRBJ1-2; 7 bases line up with TRBD1. This clonotype was obtained from a woman aged 40-49 years in good health and CMV-seronegative. The specimen sequenced was PBMCs. This chain's CDR3 is CATSREGQTYYGYTF. CDR3 nucleotides: TGTGCCACCAGCAGAGAGGGACAGACGTATTATGGCTACACCTTC.